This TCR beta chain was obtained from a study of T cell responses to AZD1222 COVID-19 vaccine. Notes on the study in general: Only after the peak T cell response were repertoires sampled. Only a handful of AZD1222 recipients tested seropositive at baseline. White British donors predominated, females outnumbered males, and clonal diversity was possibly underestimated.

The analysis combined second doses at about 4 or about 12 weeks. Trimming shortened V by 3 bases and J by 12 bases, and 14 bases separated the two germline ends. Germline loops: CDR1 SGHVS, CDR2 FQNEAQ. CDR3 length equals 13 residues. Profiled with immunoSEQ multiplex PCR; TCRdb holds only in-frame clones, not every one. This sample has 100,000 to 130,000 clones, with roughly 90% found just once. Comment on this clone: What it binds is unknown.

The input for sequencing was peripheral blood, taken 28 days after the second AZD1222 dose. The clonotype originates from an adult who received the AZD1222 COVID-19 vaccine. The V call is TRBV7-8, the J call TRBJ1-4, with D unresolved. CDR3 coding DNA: TGTGCCAGCAGCTTGGAAAGACAATATGAACTGTTTTTT. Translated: CASSLERQYELFF.